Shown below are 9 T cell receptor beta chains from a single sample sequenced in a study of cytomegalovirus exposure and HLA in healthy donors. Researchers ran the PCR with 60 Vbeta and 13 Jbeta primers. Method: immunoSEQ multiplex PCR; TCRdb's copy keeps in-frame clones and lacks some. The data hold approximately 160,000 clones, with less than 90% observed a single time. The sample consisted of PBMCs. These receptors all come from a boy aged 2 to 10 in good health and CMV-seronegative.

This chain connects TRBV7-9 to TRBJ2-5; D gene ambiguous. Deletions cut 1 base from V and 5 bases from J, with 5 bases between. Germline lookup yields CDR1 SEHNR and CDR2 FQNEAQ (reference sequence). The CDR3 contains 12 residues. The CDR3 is CASSLERETQYF. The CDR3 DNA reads TGTGCCAGCAGCTTAGAACGGGAGACCCAGTACTTC.

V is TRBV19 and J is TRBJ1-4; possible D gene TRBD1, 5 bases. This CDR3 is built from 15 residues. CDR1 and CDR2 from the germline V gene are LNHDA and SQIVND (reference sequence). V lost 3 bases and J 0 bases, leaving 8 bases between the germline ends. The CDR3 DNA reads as TGTGCCAGTAGTATCCAGGGAACAACTAATGAAAAACTGTTTTTT. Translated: CASSIQGTTNEKLFF.

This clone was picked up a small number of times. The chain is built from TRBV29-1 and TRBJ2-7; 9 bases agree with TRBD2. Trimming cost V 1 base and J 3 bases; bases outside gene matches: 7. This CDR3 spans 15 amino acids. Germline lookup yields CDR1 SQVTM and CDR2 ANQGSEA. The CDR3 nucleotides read TGCAGCGTTGAAGTTCTCCGCGGGAGGGTCTACGAGCAGTACTTC. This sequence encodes CSVEVLRGRVYEQYF.

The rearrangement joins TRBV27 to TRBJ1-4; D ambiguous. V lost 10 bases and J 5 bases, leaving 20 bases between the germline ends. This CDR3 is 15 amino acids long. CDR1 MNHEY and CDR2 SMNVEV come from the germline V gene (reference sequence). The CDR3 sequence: CANDSTSSPNEKLFF. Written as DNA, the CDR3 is TGTGCCAACGACTCTACGAGTTCACCAAATGAAAAACTGTTTTTT.

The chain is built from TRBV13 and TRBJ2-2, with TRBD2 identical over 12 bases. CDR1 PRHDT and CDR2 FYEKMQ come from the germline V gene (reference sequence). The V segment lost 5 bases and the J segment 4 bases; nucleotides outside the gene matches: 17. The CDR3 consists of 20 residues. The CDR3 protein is CASSQTPLLAGGEGTGELFF. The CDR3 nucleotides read TGTGCCAGCAGCCAGACCCCACTACTAGCGGGAGGCGAGGGCACCGGGGAGCTGTTTTTT.

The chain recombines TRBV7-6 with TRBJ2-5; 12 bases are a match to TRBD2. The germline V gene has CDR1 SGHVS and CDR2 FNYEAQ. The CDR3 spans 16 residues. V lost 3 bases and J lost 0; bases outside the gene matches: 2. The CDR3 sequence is CASSFRTSGNQETQYF. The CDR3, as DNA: TGTGCCAGCAGCTTCCGGACTAGCGGGAACCAAGAGACCCAGTACTTC.

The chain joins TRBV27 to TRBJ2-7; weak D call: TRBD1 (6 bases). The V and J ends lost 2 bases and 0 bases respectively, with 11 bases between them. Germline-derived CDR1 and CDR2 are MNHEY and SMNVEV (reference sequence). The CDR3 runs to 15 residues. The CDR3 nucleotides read TGTGCCAGCAGTTTAAGGGGGAGAATCTCCTACGAGCAGTACTTC. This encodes CASSLRGRISYEQYF.

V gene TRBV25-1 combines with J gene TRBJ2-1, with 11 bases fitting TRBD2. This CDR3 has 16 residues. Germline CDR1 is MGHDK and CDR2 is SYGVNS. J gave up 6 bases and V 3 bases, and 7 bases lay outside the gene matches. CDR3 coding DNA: TGTGCCAGCAGTGACTTACCGGGACTAGCGGTCAATGAGCAGTTCTTC. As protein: CASSDLPGLAVNEQFF.

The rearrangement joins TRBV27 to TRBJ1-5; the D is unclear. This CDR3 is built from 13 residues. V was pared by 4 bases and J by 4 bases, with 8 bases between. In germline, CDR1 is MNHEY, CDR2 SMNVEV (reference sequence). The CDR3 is CASSYSGNQPQHF. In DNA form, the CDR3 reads TGTGCCAGCAGTTATAGCGGGAATCAGCCCCAGCATTTT.